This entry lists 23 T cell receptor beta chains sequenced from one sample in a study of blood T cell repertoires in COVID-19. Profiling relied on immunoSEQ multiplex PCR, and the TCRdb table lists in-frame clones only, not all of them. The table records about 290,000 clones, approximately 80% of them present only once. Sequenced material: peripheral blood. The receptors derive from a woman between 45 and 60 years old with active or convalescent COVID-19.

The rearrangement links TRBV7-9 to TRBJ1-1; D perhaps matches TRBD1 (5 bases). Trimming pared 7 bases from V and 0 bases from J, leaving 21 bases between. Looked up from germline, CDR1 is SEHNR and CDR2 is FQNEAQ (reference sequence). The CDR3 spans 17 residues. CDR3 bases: TGTGCCAGCACGCATCGGCCGGGGGAAAGGATGAACACTGAAGCTTTCTTT. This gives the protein CASTHRPGERMNTEAFF.

The DNA for the CDR3 is TGTGCCAGCAGCCACCGGGGACAGGGAGAAGGCTACACCTTC. This encodes CASSHRGQGEGYTF. The rearrangement links TRBV7-9 to TRBJ1-2, with 9 bases lining up with TRBD1. Germline trimming cut 5 bases from V and 8 bases from J; bases unmatched to any gene: 9. The CDR3 consists of 14 residues. CDR1 is SEHNR, CDR2 FQNEAQ, per germline (reference sequence). Full variable domain (missing parts from reference TRBV7-9 and TRBJ1-2): DTGVSQNPRHKITKRGQNVTFRCDPISEHNRLYWYRQTLGQGPEFLTYFQNEAQLEKSRLLSDRFSAERPKGSFSTLEIQRTEQGDSAMYLCASSHRGQGEGYTFGSGTRLTVV.

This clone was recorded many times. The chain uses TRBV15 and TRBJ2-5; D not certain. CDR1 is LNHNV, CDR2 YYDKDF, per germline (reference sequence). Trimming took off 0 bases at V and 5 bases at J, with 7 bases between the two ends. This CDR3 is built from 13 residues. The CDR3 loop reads CATSRDNGETQYF. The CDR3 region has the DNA TGTGCCACCAGCAGAGATAACGGGGAGACCCAGTACTTC. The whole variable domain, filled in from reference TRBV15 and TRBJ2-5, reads DAMVIQNPRYQVTQFGKPVTLSCSQTLNHNVMYWYQQKSSQAPKLLFHYYDKDFNNEADTPDNFQSRRPNTSFCFLDIRSPGLGDTAMYLCATSRDNGETQYFGPGTRLLVL.

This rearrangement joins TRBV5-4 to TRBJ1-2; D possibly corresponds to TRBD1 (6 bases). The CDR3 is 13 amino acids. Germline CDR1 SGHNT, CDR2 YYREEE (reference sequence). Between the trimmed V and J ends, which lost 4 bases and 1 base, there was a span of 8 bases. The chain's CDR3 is CASSHRDNYGYTF. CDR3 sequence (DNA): TGTGCCAGCAGCCACAGGGATAACTATGGCTACACCTTC.

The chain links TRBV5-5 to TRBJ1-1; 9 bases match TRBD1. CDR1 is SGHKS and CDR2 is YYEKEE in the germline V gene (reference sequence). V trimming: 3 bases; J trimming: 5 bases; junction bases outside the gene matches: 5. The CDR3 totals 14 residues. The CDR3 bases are TGTGCCAGCAGCTCCGGGACAGGGTGGACTGAAGCTTTCTTT. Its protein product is CASSSGTGWTEAFF.

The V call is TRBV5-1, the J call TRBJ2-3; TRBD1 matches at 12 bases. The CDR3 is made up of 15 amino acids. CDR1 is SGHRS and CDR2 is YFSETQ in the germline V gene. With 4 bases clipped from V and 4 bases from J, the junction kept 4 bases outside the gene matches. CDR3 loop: CASSGGQGAADTQYF. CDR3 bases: TGCGCCAGCAGCGGGGGACAGGGGGCCGCAGATACGCAGTATTTT. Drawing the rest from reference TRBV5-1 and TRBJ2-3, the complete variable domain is KAGVTQTPRYLIKTRGQQVTLSCSPISGHRSVSWYQQTPGQGLQFLFEYFSETQRNKGNFPGRFSGRQFSNSRSEMNVSTLELGDSALYLCASSGGQGAADTQYFGPGTRLTVL.

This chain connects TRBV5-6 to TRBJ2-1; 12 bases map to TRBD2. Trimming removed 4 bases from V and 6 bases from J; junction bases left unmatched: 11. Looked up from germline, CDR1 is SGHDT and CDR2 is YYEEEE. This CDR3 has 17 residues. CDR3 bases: TGTGCCAGCAGCCCCATCCCTAGCGGGAGGGCCATCAATGAGCAGTTCTTC. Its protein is CASSPIPSGRAINEQFF. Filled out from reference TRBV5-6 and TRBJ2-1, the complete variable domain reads DAGVTQSPTHLIKTRGQQVTLRCSPKSGHDTVSWYQQALGQGPQFIFQYYEEEERQRGNFPDRFSGHQFPNYSSELNVNALLLGDSALYLCASSPIPSGRAINEQFFGPGTRLTVL.

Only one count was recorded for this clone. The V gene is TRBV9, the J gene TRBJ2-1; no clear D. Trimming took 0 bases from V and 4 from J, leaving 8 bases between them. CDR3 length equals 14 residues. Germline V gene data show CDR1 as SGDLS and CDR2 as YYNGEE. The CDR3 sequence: CASSVGAVYNEQFF. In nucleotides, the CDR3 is TGTGCCAGCAGCGTAGGGGCCGTTTACAATGAGCAGTTCTTC.

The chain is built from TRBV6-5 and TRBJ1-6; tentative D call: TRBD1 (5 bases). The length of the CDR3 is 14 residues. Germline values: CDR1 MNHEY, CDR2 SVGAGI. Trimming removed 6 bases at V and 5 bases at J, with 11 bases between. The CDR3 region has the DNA TGTGCCAGCAGCGACAGATTTAATAATTCACCCCTCCACTTT. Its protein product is CASSDRFNNSPLHF.

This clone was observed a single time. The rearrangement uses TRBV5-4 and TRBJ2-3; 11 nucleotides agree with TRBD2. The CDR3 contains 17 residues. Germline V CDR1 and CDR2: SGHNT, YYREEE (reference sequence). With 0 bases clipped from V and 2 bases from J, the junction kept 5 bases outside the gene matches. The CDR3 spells CASSLAGLAVSTDTQYF. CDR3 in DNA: TGTGCCAGCAGCTTGGCGGGACTAGCGGTTTCCACAGATACGCAGTATTTT.

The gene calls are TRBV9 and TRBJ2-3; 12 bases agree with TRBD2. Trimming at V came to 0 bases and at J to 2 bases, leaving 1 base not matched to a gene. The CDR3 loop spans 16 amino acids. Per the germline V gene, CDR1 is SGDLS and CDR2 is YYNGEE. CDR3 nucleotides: TGTGCCAGCAGCGTAGGACTAGCGGGGGTCACAGATACGCAGTATTTT. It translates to CASSVGLAGVTDTQYF.

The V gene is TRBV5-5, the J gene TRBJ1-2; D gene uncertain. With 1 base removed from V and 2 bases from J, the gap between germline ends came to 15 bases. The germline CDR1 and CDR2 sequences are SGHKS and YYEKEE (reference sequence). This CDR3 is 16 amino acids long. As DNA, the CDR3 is TGTGCCAGCAGCTTGCCGGGTTCAGCGAACAACTATGGCTACACCTTC. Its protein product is CASSLPGSANNYGYTF.

The CDR3 region is CASSLSSRGAQTDTQYF. The CDR3, as DNA: TGTGCCAGCAGTCTAAGTTCGCGGGGGGCTCAAACAGATACGCAGTATTTT. The gene calls are TRBV6-6 and TRBJ2-3; 8 bases are a match to TRBD2. The CDR3 covers 17 residues. The trim removed 5 bases at V and 3 bases at J, leaving 13 bases unmatched. From germline, CDR1 is MNHNY and CDR2 SVGAGI (reference sequence).

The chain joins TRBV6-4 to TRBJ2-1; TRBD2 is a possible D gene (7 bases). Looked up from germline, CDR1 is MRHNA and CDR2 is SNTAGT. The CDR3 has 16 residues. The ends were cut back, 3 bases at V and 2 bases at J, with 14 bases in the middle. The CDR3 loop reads CASSEAAGHPYNEQFF. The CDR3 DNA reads TGTGCCAGCAGTGAGGCAGCGGGACACCCCTACAATGAGCAGTTCTTC.

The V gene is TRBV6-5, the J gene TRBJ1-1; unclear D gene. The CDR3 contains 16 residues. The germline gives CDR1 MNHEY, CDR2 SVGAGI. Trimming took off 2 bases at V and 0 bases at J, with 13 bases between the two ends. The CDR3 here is CASSYQPGQLNTEAFF. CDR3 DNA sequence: TGTGCCAGCAGTTACCAACCTGGTCAGTTGAACACTGAAGCTTTCTTT.

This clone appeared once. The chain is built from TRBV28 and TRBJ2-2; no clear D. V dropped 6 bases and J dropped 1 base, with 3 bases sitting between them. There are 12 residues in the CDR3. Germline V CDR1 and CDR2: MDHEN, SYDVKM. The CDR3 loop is CASSQNTGELFF. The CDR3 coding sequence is TGTGCCAGCAGCCAGAACACCGGGGAGCTGTTTTTT.

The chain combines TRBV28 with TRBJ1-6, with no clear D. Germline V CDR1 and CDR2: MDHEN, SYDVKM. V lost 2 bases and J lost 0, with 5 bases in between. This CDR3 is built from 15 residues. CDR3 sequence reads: CASSLGGSYNSPLHF. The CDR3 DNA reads TGTGCCAGCAGTTTAGGAGGCTCCTATAATTCACCCCTCCACTTT. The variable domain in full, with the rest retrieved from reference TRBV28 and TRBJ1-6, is DVKVTQSSRYLVKRTGEKVFLECVQDMDHENMFWYRQDPGLGLRLIYFSYDVKMKEKGDIPEGYSVSREKKERFSLILESASTNQTSMYLCASSLGGSYNSPLHFGNGTRLTVT.

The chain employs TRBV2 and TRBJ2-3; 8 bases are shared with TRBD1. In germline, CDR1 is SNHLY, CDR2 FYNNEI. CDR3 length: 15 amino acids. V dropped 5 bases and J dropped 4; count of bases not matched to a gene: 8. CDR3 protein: CASSQGQGHADTQYF. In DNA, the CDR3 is TGTGCCAGCAGTCAAGGACAGGGACATGCAGATACGCAGTATTTT.

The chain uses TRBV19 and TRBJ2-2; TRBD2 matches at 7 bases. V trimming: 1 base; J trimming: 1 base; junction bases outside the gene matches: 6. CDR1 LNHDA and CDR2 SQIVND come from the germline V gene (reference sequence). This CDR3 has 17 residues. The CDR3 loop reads CASSIVEGGRNTGELFF. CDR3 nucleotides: TGTGCCAGTAGTATAGTGGAGGGCGGGAGGAACACCGGGGAGCTGTTTTTT.

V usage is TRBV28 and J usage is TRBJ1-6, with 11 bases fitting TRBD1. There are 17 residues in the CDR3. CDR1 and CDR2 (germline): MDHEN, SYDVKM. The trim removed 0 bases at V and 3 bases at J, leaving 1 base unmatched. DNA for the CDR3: TGTGCCAGCAGTTTATGGGACAGGGGGCTCTATAATTCACCCCTCCACTTT. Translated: CASSLWDRGLYNSPLHF. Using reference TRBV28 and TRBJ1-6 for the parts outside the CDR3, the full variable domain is DVKVTQSSRYLVKRTGEKVFLECVQDMDHENMFWYRQDPGLGLRLIYFSYDVKMKEKGDIPEGYSVSREKKERFSLILESASTNQTSMYLCASSLWDRGLYNSPLHFGNGTRLTVT.

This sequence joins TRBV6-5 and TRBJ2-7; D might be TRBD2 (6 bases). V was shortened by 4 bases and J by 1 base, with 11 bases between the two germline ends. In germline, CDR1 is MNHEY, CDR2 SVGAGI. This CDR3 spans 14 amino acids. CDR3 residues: CASSSRDSSYEQYF. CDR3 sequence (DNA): TGTGCCAGCAGTTCCCGGGACTCATCCTACGAGCAGTACTTC.

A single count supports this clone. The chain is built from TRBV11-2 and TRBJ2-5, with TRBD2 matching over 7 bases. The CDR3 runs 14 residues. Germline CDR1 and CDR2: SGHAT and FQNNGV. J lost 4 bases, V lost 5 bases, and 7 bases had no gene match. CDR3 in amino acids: CASSPRTSLETQYF. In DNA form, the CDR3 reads TGTGCCAGCAGCCCCAGGACTAGTTTAGAGACCCAGTACTTC.

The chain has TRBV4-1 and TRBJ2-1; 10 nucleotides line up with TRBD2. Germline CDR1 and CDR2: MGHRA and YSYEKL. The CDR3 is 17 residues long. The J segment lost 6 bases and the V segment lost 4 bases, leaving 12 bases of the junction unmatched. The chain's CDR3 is CASSPAVAGGALNEQFF. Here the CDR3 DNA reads TGCGCCAGCAGCCCCGCGGTAGCGGGAGGTGCCCTCAATGAGCAGTTCTTC.